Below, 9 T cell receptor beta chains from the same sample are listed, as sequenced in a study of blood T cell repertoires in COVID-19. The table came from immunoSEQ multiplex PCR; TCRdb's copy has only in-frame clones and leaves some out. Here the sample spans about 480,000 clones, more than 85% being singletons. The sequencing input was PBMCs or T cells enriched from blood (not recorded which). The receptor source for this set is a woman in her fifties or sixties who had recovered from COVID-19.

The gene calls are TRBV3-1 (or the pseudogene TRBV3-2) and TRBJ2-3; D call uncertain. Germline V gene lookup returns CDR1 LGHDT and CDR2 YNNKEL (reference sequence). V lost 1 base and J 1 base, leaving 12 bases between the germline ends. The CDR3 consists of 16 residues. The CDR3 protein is CASSQVSFIGTDTQYF. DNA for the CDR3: TGTGCCAGCAGCCAAGTTAGTTTCATTGGCACAGATACGCAGTATTTT.

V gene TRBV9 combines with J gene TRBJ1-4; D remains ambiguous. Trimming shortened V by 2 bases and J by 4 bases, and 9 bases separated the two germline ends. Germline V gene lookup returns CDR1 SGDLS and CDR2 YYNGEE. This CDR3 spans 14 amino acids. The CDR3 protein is CASSVSGSNEKLFF. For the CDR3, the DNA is TGTGCCAGCAGCGTCTCGGGGAGTAATGAAAAACTGTTTTTT.

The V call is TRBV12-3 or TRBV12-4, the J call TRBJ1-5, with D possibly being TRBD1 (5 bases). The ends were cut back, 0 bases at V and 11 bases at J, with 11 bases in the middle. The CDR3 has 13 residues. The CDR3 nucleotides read TGTGCCAGCAGTTTAGCTGGGGGAGGGGCCCAGCATTTT. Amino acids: CASSLAGGGAQHF.

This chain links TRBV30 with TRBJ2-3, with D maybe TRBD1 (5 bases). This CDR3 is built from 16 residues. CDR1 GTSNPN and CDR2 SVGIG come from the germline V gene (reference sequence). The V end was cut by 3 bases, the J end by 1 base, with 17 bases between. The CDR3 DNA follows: TGTGCCTGGAGCCTACGGACACCCTCGGGCACAGATACGCAGTATTTT. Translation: CAWSLRTPSGTDTQYF.

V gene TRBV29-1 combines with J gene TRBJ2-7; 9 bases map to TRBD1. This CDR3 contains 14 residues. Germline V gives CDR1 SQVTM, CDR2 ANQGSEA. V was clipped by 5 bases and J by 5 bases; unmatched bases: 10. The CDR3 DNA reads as TGCAGCGTTCATCCCTGGACAGGGGAGAACGAGCAGTACGTC. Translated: CSVHPWTGENEQYV.

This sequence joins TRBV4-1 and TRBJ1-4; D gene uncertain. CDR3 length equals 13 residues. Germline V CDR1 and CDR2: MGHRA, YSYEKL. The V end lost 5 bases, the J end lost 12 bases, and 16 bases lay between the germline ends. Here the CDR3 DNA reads TGCGCCAGCAGCTACATACTCACCCGGGAACTGTTTTTT. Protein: CASSYILTRELFF.

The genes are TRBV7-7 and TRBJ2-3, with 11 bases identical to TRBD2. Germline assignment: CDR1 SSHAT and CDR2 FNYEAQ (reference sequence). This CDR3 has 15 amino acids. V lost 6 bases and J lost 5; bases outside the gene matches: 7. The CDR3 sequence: CASSRSGGAGDTQYF. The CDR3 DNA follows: TGTGCCAGCAGTCGTAGCGGGGGGGCTGGAGATACGCAGTATTTT.

The CDR3 nucleotides read TGTGCCAGCAGCCCAGACAGGGCCGATCAGCCCCAGCATTTT. Translation: CASSPDRADQPQHF. The chain has TRBV2 and TRBJ1-5, with 7 bases aligning to TRBD1. This CDR3 has 14 amino acids. Germline V CDR1 and CDR2: SNHLY, FYNNEI. The J segment lost 5 bases and the V segment lost 6 bases, leaving 7 bases of the junction unmatched.

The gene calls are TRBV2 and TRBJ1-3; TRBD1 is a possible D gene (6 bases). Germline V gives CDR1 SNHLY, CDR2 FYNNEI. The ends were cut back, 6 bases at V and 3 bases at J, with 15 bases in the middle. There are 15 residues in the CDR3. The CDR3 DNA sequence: TGTGCCAGCAGCCTACAGGGCGGGTATGGAAACACCATATATTTT. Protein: CASSLQGGYGNTIYF.